What follows are 32 T cell receptor beta chains derived from one specimen sequenced in a study of human T cells and chemical hapten exposure. Time point given: patch test 2, 6 weeks after DPC sensitization. Treatment specified: therapeutic diphenylcyclopropenone sensitization with weekly scalp DPC. A single record per CDR3 protein comes from TCRdb applying MiXCR to the RACE reads. The sample has around 360,000 distinct CDR3 sequences, about 6% seen once. This specimen consisted of whole blood, obtained in connection with sensitization to the hapten diphenylcyclopropenone (DPC). Receptors originate from a woman aged 18 to 35 with alopecia areata. Some clones in this sample may be carry-over from other donors' samples.

In this sample, this clonotype turned up many times. This chain uses TRBV28 with TRBJ1-5; 7 positions match TRBD1. Germline CDR1 is MDHEN and CDR2 is SYDVKM. This CDR3 region has 12 residues. V lost 7 bases, J lost 9 bases, and 6 bases stayed unmatched. CDR3 protein: CASITGEVPQHF. The CDR3 region has the DNA TGTGCCAGCATAACAGGGGAGGTGCCCCAGCATTTT.

The chain uses TRBV7-9 and TRBJ2-5; weak D call: TRBD2 (7 bases). Germline loops: CDR1 SEHNR, CDR2 FQNEAQ (reference sequence). This CDR3 spans 15 amino acids. V was cut by 3 bases and J by 4 bases, with 15 bases left in between. The CDR3 DNA follows: TGTGCCAGCAGCTTTATCCTTAGGGGGGGAGAGACCCAGTACTTC. Its translation: CASSFILRGGETQYF.

V usage is TRBV2 and J usage is TRBJ2-2, with D perhaps assigned TRBD1 or TRBD2 (5 bases each). This CDR3 is 15 amino acids long. Trimming pared 6 bases from V and 2 bases from J, leaving 13 bases between. The germline CDR1 and CDR2 sequences are SNHLY and FYNNEI. CDR3: CASSLGDHNTGELFF. CDR3 coding DNA: TGTGCCAGCAGCTTAGGGGACCACAACACCGGGGAGCTGTTTTTT.

The table lists this clonotype with many counts. V usage is TRBV28 and J usage is TRBJ1-5; D uncertain. With 3 bases removed from V and 0 bases from J, the gap between germline ends came to 21 bases. CDR1 and CDR2 from the germline V gene are MDHEN and SYDVKM. The CDR3 totals 19 residues. CDR3 coding DNA: TGTGCCAGCAGTTTTAGTACTCAGCAAGCTGCTTATAGCAATCAGCCCCAGCATTTT. Translated: CASSFSTQQAAYSNQPQHF.

This clonotype occurred many times. The chain combines TRBV7-3 with TRBJ2-2, with unresolved D. V shed 3 bases and J shed 6 bases, with 5 bases lying between them. The CDR3 has 12 residues. Germline CDR1 reads SGHTA; CDR2 reads FQGTGA. CDR3 in amino acids: CASSFFPGELFF. The CDR3 bases are TGTGCCAGCAGCTTTTTCCCCGGGGAGCTGTTTTTT.

There are many counts of this clonotype. This sequence joins TRBV4-3 and TRBJ1-2; perhaps TRBD1 as D (6 bases). This CDR3 contains 16 residues. CDR1 is LGHNA and CDR2 is YSLEER in the germline V gene. The V end lost 4 bases, the J end lost 4 bases, and 19 bases lay between the germline ends. The DNA for the CDR3 is TGCGCCAGCAGCCCCGGACAGTCACCTGATCCCTATGGCTACACCTTC. It specifies CASSPGQSPDPYGYTF.

The genes are TRBV29-1 and TRBJ2-2, with 7 bases lining up with TRBD1. Germline trimming cut 4 bases from V and 3 bases from J; bases unmatched to any gene: 5. The germline V gene has CDR1 SQVTM and CDR2 ANQGSEA. CDR3 length equals 14 residues. The CDR3 nucleotides read TGCAGCGTTGTTTCCGACAGGGACACCGGGGAGCTGTTTTTT. Translation: CSVVSDRDTGELFF.

This clonotype was seen ten or more times. CDR3: CASSFATGGTEAFF. The CDR3 nucleotides are TGTGCCAGCAGTTTCGCTACAGGGGGGACTGAAGCTTTCTTT. The chain couples TRBV7-2 to TRBJ1-1; 8 nucleotides line up with TRBD1. This CDR3 is 14 amino acids long. The V and J ends lost 6 bases and 5 bases, in that order; junction bases with no gene match: 8. Germline V gene sequence: CDR1 SGHTA, CDR2 FQGNSA. Full variable domain (outside the CDR3, taken from reference TRBV7-2 and TRBJ1-1): GAGVSQSPSNKVTEKGKDVELRCDPISGHTALYWYRQSLGQGLEFLIYFQGNSAPDKSGLPSDRFSAERTGGSVSTLTIQRTQQEDSAVYLCASSFATGGTEAFFGQGTRLTVV.

This clonotype was detected many times. This chain links TRBV12-3 or TRBV12-4 with TRBJ2-1, with 9 bases lining up with TRBD1. This CDR3 comprises 15 residues. V was clipped by 3 bases and J by 4 bases; unmatched bases: 4. The CDR3 spells CASSLGQGTYNEQFF. CDR3 sequence (DNA): TGTGCCAGCAGTTTGGGACAGGGTACTTACAATGAGCAGTTCTTC.

This clonotype was counted many times. This rearrangement joins TRBV18 to TRBJ2-5, with a tentative D call TRBD1 (6 bases). In germline, CDR1 is KGHSH, CDR2 LQKENI. V shed 3 bases and J shed 5 bases, with 19 bases lying between them. The CDR3 loop spans 16 amino acids. The CDR3 DNA reads TGTGCCAGCTCACCCATTTGGGCAGGGGTGTACGAGACCCAGTACTTC. This codes for CASSPIWAGVYETQYF.

As concerns this clonotype: A clone one base away is much larger, so this may be a read error. The chain couples TRBV9 to TRBJ1-1; D is unclear. The CDR3 sequence is 12 residues long. CDR1 and CDR2 from the germline V gene are SGDLS and YYNGEE. The CDR3 DNA sequence: TGTGCCAGCAGCGGATTAGCCGGGTATGCTATCTTT. It encodes CASSGLAGYAIF.

The chain has TRBV7-2 and TRBJ1-4; D not resolved. Deletions cut 0 bases from V and 7 bases from J, with 18 bases between. Germline V CDR1 and CDR2: SGHTA, FQGNSA. This CDR3 region has 17 residues. CDR3 protein: CASSLAGLAGRSEKLFF. The CDR3 DNA reads TGTGCCAGCAGCTTAGCGGGCCTAGCGGGGAGATCTGAAAAACTGTTTTTT.

This clonotype has only a few counts. This chain uses TRBV18 with TRBJ1-4, with D tentatively TRBD1 (6 bases). Germline CDR1 is KGHSH and CDR2 is LQKENI. This CDR3 spans 16 amino acids. Trimming took off 1 base at V and 4 bases at J, with 13 bases between the two ends. This CDR3 is CASSPLPGTLNEKLFF. CDR3 bases: TGTGCCAGCTCACCACTCCCCGGGACACTTAATGAAAAACTGTTTTTT.

The rearrangement joins TRBV5-1 to TRBJ2-7; no clear D gene. The V end lost 4 bases, the J end lost 2 bases, and 10 bases lay between the germline ends. The CDR3 totals 13 residues. Germline V gene sequence: CDR1 SGHRS, CDR2 YFSETQ. The CDR3 protein is CASSTGRPYEQYF. Here the CDR3 DNA reads TGCGCCAGCAGCACCGGACGGCCCTACGAGCAGTACTTC.

This clonotype was seen only a few times. The chain carries TRBV7-9 and TRBJ1-5; D not certain. CDR3 length: 15 residues. The V gene lost 0 bases and the J gene lost 3 bases, with 9 bases spanning the gap. CDR1 is SEHNR and CDR2 is FQNEAQ in the germline V gene (reference sequence). CDR3 in amino acids: CASSLAGSANQPQHF. CDR3 coding DNA: TGTGCCAGCAGCTTAGCGGGGTCCGCCAATCAGCCCCAGCATTTT.

The gene calls are TRBV27 and TRBJ2-3; D is undetermined. Trimming left V 5 bases short and J 2 bases short, with 14 bases between. The CDR3 consists of 15 residues. Germline assignment: CDR1 MNHEY and CDR2 SMNVEV (reference sequence). In nucleotides, the CDR3 is TGTGCCAGCAGTACAAGAGGAAGGCACACAGATACGCAGTATTTT. Translation gives CASSTRGRHTDTQYF.

The V gene is TRBV4-2, the J gene TRBJ2-3; D remains ambiguous. In germline, CDR1 is LGHNA, CDR2 YNFKEQ. Trimming removed 4 bases at V and 3 bases at J, with 11 bases between. The CDR3 is 14 amino acids. The CDR3 nucleotides are TGTGCCAGCAGCCGTAGGGTAGCAACAGATACGCAGTATTTT. Protein sequence: CASSRRVATDTQYF.

The sample holds many counts of this clonotype. The chain employs TRBV12-3 or TRBV12-4 and TRBJ1-2, with 8 bases matching TRBD1. CDR3 size: 14 residues. V trimming: 3 bases; J trimming: 4 bases; junction bases outside the gene matches: 4. DNA of the CDR3: TGTGCCAGCAGTTTGGCAGGGGGCAGCTATGGCTACACCTTC. Translation gives CASSLAGGSYGYTF.

The DNA of the CDR3 is TGCAGTGCTTACAGTCCCTACGAGCAGTACTTC. This encodes CSAYSPYEQYF. V gene TRBV20-1 combines with J gene TRBJ2-7; D remains unclear. The germline CDR1 and CDR2 sequences are DFQATT and SNEGSKA (reference sequence). The CDR3 length is 11 residues. Trimming shortened V by 5 bases and J by 2 bases, and 7 bases separated the two germline ends.

In its sample, this clonotype was seen many times. The chain is built from TRBV6-2 or TRBV6-3 and TRBJ1-6, with D maybe TRBD1 (5 bases). The CDR3 runs to 14 residues. Looked up from germline, CDR1 is MNHEY and CDR2 is SVGEGT. V was clipped by 7 bases and J by 8 bases, with 15 bases between them. The CDR3 DNA follows: TGTGCCAGCAATCGGCAGGGAGAGGATTCACCCCTCCACTTT. As protein: CASNRQGEDSPLHF.

This clonotype was detected many times. V usage is TRBV2 and J usage is TRBJ2-1; TRBD2 agrees at 12 bases. Germline CDR1 and CDR2: SNHLY and FYNNEI. CDR3 length: 12 residues. Trimming cost V 6 bases and J 10 bases; bases outside gene matches: 1. In DNA form, the CDR3 reads TGTGCCAGCAGCGGGACTAGCGGGGAGCAGTTCTTC. It codes for CASSGTSGEQFF.

This clonotype was recorded at least ten times. The chain joins TRBV12-3 or TRBV12-4 to TRBJ1-5; no reliable D call. V gave up 3 bases and J gave up 3 bases, with 9 bases separating them. The CDR3 contains 14 residues. The CDR3 spells CASSLWQLNQPQHF. DNA of the CDR3: TGTGCCAGCAGTTTGTGGCAGCTCAATCAGCCCCAGCATTTT.

This clonotype was counted only a few times. A much larger clonotype is one base distant, so this may be a read error. The rearrangement uses TRBV20-1 and TRBJ1-1; D is uncertain. CDR1 and CDR2 (germline): DFQATT, SNEGSKA (reference sequence). V gave up 3 bases and J gave up 0 bases, with 2 bases separating them. The CDR3 contains 11 residues. CDR3 protein: CSASMNTEAFF. The CDR3 nucleotides read TGCAGTGCTAGCATGAACACTGAAGCTTTCTTT.

V usage is TRBV4-3 and J usage is TRBJ1-1, with a possible D match to TRBD1 (5 bases). Looked up from germline, CDR1 is LGHNA and CDR2 is YSLEER. The CDR3 covers 16 residues. Between the trimmed V and J ends, which lost 0 bases and 6 bases, there was a span of 17 bases. The CDR3 is CASSQELIEQVPEAFF. In DNA form, the CDR3 reads TGCGCCAGCAGCCAAGAGTTGATAGAACAGGTTCCTGAAGCTTTCTTT.

This clonotype was observed many times. The chain recombines TRBV20-1 with TRBJ1-1, with 8 bases that match TRBD1. CDR1 is DFQATT and CDR2 is SNEGSKA in the germline V gene (reference sequence). The CDR3 loop spans 15 amino acids. The CDR3 DNA sequence: TGCTGGACCCAACGTCAGGGGGCAAGGGGCACTGAAGCTTTCTTT. Its protein product is CWTQRQGARGTEAFF.

This clonotype came up a few times. V usage is TRBV12-3 or TRBV12-4 and J usage is TRBJ2-1, with a weak D call TRBD1 (6 bases). V was pared by 4 bases and J by 7 bases, with 20 bases between. CDR3 size: 16 residues. The DNA for the CDR3 is TGTGCCAGCAGTTGGGGGCAGATGCCTGCCGGGAATGAGCAGTTCTTC. Amino acid sequence: CASSWGQMPAGNEQFF.

This clonotype has at least ten counts. This chain links TRBV6-5 with TRBJ1-5; D remains unclear. The CDR3 totals 13 residues. Trimming cost V 6 bases and J 7 bases, with 13 bases left between them. In germline, CDR1 is MNHEY, CDR2 SVGAGI. The CDR3 loop reads CASRTSRGQPQHF. The CDR3 coding sequence is TGTGCCAGCAGGACCTCCCGAGGACAGCCCCAGCATTTT.

The chain has TRBV5-6 and TRBJ2-7; D remains unclear. CDR3 length equals 14 residues. Germline CDR1 and CDR2: SGHDT and YYEEEE. Trimming took 3 bases from V and 7 from J, leaving 17 bases between them. The CDR3 DNA reads as TGTGCCAGCAGCTCCCGGACCGGGCTCCCGGAGCAGTACTTC. This gives the protein CASSSRTGLPEQYF.

This clonotype was observed at least ten times. The chain is built from TRBV7-9 and TRBJ2-5; D is possibly TRBD2 (6 bases). This CDR3 region has 13 residues. V was clipped by 3 bases and J by 3 bases, with 8 bases between them. Germline V gene data show CDR1 as SEHNR and CDR2 as FQNEAQ (reference sequence). The CDR3 is CASSFRGEETQYF. CDR3 sequence (DNA): TGTGCCAGCAGCTTCCGCGGGGAAGAGACCCAGTACTTC.

The sample holds many counts of this clonotype. The chain combines TRBV6-5 with TRBJ1-1; D possibly corresponds to TRBD1 (5 bases). V lost 1 base to trimming and J lost 0 bases, with 6 bases between them. Germline loops: CDR1 MNHEY, CDR2 SVGAGI. The CDR3 is 14 residues long. The CDR3: CASSYLTVNTEAFF. CDR3 nucleotides: TGTGCCAGCAGTTACTTGACAGTGAACACTGAAGCTTTCTTT.

This clonotype was detected a few times. This chain uses TRBV18 with TRBJ1-1; 7 bases match TRBD1. This CDR3 comprises 14 residues. Trimming removed 3 bases from V and 3 bases from J; junction bases left unmatched: 4. Germline V lookup: CDR1 KGHSH, CDR2 LQKENI. As DNA, the CDR3 is TGTGCCAGCTCACCGGACAGGAAACACACTGAAGCTTTCTTT. This sequence encodes CASSPDRKHTEAFF.

The rearrangement uses TRBV27 and TRBJ1-3, with a tentative D call TRBD1 (5 bases). Germline V gene data show CDR1 as MNHEY and CDR2 as SMNVEV (reference sequence). The CDR3 spans 14 residues. Trimming cost V 4 bases and J 2 bases, with 9 bases left between them. CDR3 bases: TGTGCCAGCAGTTCCCCCAGGGCTGGAAACACCATATATTTT. It translates to CASSSPRAGNTIYF.